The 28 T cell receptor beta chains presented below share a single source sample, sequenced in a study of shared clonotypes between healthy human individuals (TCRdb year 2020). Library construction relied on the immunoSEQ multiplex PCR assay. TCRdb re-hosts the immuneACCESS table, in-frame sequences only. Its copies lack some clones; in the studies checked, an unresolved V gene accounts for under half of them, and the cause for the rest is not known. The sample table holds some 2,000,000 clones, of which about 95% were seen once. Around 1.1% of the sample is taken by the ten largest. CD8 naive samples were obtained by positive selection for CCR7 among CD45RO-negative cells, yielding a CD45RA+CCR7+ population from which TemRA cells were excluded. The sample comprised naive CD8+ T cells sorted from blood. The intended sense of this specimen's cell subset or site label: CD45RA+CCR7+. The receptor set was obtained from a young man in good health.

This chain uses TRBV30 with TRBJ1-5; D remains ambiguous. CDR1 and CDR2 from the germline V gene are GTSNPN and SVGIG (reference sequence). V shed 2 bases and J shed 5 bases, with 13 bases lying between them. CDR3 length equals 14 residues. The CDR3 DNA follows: TGTGCCTGGAGTCACGGCCCTCAAGATCAGCCCCAGCATTTT. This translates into CAWSHGPQDQPQHF.

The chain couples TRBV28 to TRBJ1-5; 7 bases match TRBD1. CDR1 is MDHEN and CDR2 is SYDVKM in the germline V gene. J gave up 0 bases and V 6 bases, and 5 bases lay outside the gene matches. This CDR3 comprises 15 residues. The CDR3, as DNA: TGTGCCAGCAGCATGGGACAGCTTAGCAATCAGCCCCAGCATTTT. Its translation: CASSMGQLSNQPQHF.

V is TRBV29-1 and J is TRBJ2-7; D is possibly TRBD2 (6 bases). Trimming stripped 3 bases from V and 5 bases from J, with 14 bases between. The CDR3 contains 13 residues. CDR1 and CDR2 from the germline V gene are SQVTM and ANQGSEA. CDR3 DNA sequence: TGCAGCGTTGACACGGGCAGGGAGGACGAGCAGTACTTC. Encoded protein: CSVDTGREDEQYF.

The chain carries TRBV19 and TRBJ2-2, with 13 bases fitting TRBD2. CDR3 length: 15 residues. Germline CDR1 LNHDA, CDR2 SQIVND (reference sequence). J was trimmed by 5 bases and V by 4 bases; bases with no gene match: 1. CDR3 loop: CASSRGLAGTGELFF. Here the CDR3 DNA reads TGTGCCAGTAGTAGGGGACTAGCGGGGACCGGGGAGCTGTTTTTT. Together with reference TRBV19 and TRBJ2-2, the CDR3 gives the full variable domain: DGGITQSPKYLFRKEGQNVTLSCEQNLNHDAMYWYRQDPGQGLRLIYYSQIVNDFQKGDIAEGYSVSREKKESFPLTVTSAQKNPTAFYLCASSRGLAGTGELFFGEGSRLTVL.

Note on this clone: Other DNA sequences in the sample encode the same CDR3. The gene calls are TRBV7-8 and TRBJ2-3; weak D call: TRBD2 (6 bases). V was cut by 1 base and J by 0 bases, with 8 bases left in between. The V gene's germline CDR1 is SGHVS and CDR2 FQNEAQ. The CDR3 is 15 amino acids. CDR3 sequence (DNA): TGTGCCAGCAGCTTAGGGACTACGAGCACAGATACGCAGTATTTT. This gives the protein CASSLGTTSTDTQYF. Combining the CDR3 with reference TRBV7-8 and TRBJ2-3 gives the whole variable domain GAGVSQSPRYKVAKRGQDVALRCDPISGHVSLFWYQQALGQGPEFLTYFQNEAQLDKSGLPSDRFFAERPEGSVSTLKIQRTQQEDSAVYLCASSLGTTSTDTQYFGPGTRLTVL.

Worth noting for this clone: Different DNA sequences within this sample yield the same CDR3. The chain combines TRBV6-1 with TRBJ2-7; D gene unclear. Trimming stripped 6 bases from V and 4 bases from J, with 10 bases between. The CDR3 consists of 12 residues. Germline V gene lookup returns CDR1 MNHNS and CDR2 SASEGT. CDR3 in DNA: TGTGCCAGCAGCGACGGTTTTTACGAGCAGTACTTC. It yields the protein CASSDGFYEQYF.

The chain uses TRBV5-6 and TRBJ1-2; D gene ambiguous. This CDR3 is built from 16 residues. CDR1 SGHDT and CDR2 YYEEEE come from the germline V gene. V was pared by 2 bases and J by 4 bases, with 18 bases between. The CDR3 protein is CASSFYTASPGYGYTF. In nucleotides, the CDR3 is TGTGCCAGCAGCTTCTATACAGCCTCCCCTGGCTATGGCTACACCTTC.

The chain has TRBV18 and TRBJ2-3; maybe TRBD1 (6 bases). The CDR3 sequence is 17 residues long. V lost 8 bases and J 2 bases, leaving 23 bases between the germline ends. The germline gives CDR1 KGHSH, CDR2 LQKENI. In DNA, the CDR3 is TGTGCCAGCCGCCAGTCGGGGAGAGGGGGATACACAGATACGCAGTATTTT. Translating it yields CASRQSGRGGYTDTQYF.

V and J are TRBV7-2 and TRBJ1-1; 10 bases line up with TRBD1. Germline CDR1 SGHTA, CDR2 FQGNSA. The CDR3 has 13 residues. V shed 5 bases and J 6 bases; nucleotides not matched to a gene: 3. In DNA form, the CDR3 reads TGTGCCAGCAGCCCGGACAGGGGGGCTGAAGCTTTCTTT. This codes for CASSPDRGAEAFF.

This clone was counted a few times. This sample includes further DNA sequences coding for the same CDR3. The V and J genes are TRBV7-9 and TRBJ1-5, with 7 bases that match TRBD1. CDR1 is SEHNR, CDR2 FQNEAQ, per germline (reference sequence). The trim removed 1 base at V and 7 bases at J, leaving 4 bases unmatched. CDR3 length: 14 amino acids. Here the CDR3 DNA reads TGTGCCAGCAGCTTAGGACAGGGAGTGCAGCCCCAGCATTTT. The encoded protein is CASSLGQGVQPQHF. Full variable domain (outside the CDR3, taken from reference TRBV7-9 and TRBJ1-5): DTGVSQNPRHKITKRGQNVTFRCDPISEHNRLYWYRQTLGQGPEFLTYFQNEAQLEKSRLLSDRFSAERPKGSFSTLEIQRTEQGDSAMYLCASSLGQGVQPQHFGDGTRLSIL.

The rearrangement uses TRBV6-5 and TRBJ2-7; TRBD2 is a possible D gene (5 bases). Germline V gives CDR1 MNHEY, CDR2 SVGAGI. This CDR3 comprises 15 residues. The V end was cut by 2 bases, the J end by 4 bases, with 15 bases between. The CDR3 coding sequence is TGTGCCAGCAGTTACGACCGGGGTTTCGCGTACGAGCAGTACTTC. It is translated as CASSYDRGFAYEQYF.

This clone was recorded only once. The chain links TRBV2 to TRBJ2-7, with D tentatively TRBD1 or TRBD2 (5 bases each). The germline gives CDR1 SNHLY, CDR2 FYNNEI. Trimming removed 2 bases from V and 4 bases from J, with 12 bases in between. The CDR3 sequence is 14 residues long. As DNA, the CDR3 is TGTGCCAGCAGTGAATTTGGGGGAAAGTACGAGCAGTACTTC. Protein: CASSEFGGKYEQYF. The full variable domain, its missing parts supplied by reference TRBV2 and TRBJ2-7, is EPEVTQTPSHQVTQMGQEVILRCVPISNHLYFYWYRQILGQKVEFLVSFYNNEISEKSEIFDDQFSVERPDGSNFTLKIRSTKLEDSAMYFCASSEFGGKYEQYFGPGTRLTVT.

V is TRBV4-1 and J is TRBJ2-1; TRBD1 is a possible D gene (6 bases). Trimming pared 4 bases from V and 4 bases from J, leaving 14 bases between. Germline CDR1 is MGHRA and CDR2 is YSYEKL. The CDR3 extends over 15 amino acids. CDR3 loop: CASSLSPGTYNEQFF. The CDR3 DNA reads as TGCGCCAGCAGCCTCAGCCCGGGGACATACAATGAGCAGTTCTTC.

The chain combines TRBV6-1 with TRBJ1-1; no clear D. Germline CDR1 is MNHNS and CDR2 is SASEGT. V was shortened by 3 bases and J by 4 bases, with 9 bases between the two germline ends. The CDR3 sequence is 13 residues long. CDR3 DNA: TGTGCCAGCAGTGAGGGCAGTTCCACTGAAGCTTTCTTT. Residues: CASSEGSSTEAFF.

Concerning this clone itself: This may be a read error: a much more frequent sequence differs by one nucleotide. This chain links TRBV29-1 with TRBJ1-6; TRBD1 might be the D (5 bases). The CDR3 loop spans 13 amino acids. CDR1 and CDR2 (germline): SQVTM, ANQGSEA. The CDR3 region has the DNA TGCGCGGGGGGTAAGACGCGGTGGGAACCCCTCCACTTT. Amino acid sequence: CAGGKTRWEPLHF. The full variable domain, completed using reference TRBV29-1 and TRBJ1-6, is SAVISQKPSRDICQRGTSLTIQCQVDSQVTMMFWYRQQPGQSLTLIATANQGSEATYESGFVIDKFPISRPNLTFSTLTVSNMSPEDSSIYLCAGGKTRWEPLHFGNGTRLTVT.

DNA of the CDR3: TGTGCCAGCAGTGCCCTGGGGCCCTCTAAGGACTCACCCCTCCACTTT. This encodes CASSALGPSKDSPLHF. This chain joins TRBV6-1 and TRBJ1-6, with a possible D match to TRBD1 (5 bases). This CDR3 is built from 16 residues. Looked up from germline, CDR1 is MNHNS and CDR2 is SASEGT. V was pared by 4 bases and J by 10 bases, with 20 bases between.

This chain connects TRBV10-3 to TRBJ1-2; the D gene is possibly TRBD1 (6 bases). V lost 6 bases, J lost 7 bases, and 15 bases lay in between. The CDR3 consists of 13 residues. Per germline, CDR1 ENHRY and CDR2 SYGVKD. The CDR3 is CAISEQGTGGYTF. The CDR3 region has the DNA TGTGCCATCAGCGAACAGGGCACTGGTGGCTACACCTTC.

The CDR3 DNA sequence: TGCAGCGTCCACACCGGGACTAGCACAGATACGCAGTATTTT. Translated: CSVHTGTSTDTQYF. The J gene is TRBJ2-3, the V gene TRBV29-1; possible D gene TRBD2, 6 bases. CDR1 is SQVTM, CDR2 ANQGSEA, per germline. The CDR3 is 14 amino acids. Trimming took 6 bases from V and 0 from J, leaving 13 bases between them.

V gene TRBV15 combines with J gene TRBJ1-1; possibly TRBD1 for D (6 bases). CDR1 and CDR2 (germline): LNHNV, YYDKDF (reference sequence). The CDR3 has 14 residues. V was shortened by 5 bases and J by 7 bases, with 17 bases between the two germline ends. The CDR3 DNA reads TGTGCCACCAGCCCGGAGGGGGGACTCATTGAAGCTTTCTTT. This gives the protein CATSPEGGLIEAFF.

This CDR3 reads CASSEASPEGETQYF. The DNA of the CDR3 is TGTGCCAGCAGTGAGGCTAGCCCCGAGGGAGAGACCCAGTACTTC. The genes are TRBV2 and TRBJ2-5; a weak D match, TRBD2 (5 bases). CDR3 size: 15 residues. Trimming removed 3 bases at V and 4 bases at J, with 15 bases between. In germline, CDR1 is SNHLY, CDR2 FYNNEI.

The CDR3 is CASSWTGSTDTQYF. CDR3 in DNA: TGTGCCAGCAGCTGGACAGGGAGCACAGATACGCAGTATTTT. V gene TRBV5-6 combines with J gene TRBJ2-3; 8 bases agree with TRBD1. J was trimmed by 0 bases and V by 3 bases; bases with no gene match: 0. The CDR3 covers 14 residues. Germline V lookup: CDR1 SGHDT, CDR2 YYEEEE.

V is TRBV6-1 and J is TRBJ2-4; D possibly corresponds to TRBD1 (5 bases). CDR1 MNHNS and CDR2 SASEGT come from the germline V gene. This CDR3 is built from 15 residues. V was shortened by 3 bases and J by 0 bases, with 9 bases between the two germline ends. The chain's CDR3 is CASSDQTVAKNIQYF. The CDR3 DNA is TGTGCCAGCAGTGACCAGACAGTAGCCAAAAACATTCAGTACTTC.

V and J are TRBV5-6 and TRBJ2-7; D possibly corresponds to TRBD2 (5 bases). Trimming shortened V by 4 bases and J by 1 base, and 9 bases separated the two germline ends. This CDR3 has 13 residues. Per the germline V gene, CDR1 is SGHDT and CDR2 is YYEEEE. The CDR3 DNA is TGTGCCAGCAGCGCGGGCCCGTCCTACGAGCAGTACTTC. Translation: CASSAGPSYEQYF.

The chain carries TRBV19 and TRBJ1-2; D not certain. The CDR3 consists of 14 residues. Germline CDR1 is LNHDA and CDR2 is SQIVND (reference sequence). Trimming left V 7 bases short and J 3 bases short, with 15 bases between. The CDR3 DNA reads TGTGCCAGTACGCCGGCCCCGGGCCACTATGGCTACACCTTC. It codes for CASTPAPGHYGYTF.

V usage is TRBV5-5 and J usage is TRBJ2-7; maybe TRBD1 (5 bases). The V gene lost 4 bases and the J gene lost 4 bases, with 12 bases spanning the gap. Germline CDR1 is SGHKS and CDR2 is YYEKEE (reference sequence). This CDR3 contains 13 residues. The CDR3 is CASSPGPEYEQYF. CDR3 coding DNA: TGTGCCAGCAGCCCAGGGCCCGAATACGAGCAGTACTTC.

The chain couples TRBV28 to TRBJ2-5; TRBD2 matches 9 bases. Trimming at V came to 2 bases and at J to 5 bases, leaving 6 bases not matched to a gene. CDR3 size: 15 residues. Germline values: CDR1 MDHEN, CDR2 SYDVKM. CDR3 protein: CASSLGGGARETQYF. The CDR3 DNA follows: TGTGCCAGCAGTTTAGGCGGGGGGGCCCGGGAGACCCAGTACTTC.

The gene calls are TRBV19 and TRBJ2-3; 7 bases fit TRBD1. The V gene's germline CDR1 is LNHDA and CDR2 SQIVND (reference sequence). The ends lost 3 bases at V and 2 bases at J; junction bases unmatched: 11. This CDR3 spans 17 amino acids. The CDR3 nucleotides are TGTGCCAGTAGTATCTCCCTGACAGGGCCTTTCACAGATACGCAGTATTTT. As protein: CASSISLTGPFTDTQYF.

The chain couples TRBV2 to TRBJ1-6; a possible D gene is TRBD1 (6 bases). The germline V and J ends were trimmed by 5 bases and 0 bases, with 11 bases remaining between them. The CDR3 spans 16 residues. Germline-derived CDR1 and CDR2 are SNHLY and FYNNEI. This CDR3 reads CASSPGHLSYNSPLHF. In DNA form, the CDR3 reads TGTGCCAGCAGTCCGGGACACCTCTCCTATAATTCACCCCTCCACTTT. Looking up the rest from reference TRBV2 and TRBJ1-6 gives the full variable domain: EPEVTQTPSHQVTQMGQEVILRCVPISNHLYFYWYRQILGQKVEFLVSFYNNEISEKSEIFDDQFSVERPDGSNFTLKIRSTKLEDSAMYFCASSPGHLSYNSPLHFGNGTRLTVT.